The present TCR beta chain was sequenced within a study of early T cells in non-severe SARS-CoV-2 infection. TCRdb re-analysed the 5' RACE reads in MiXCR, keeping a single row per CDR3 protein. The sample holds 55,000 to 70,000 distinct CDR3 sequences, approximately 11% seen once. The CDR3 covers 16 residues. CDR1 and CDR2 (germline): DFQATT, SNEGSKA (reference sequence). Trimming removed 0 bases at V and 2 bases at J, with 16 bases between. The sequencing input was whole blood. The clonotype originates from an adult who was a healthcare worker with PCR-confirmed SARS-CoV-2 infection or an uninfected control (not recorded which). The V gene is TRBV20-1, the J gene TRBJ2-5; tentative D call: TRBD2 (6 bases). Here the CDR3 reads CSARDAGPKKQETQYF. The CDR3 nucleotides read TGCAGTGCTAGAGATGCGGGACCTAAAAAACAAGAGACCCAGTACTTC.